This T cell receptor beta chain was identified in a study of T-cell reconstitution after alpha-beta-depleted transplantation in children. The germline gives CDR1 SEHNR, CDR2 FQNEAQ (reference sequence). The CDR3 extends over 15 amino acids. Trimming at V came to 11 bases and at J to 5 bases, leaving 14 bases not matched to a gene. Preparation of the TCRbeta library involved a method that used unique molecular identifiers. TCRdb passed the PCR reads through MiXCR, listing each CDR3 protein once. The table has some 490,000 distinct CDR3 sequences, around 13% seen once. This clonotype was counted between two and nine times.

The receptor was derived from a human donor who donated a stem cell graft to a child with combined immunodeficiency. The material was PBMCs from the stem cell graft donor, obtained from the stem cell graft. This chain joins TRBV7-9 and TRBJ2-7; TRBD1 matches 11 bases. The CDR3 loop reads CASLRGDRGIHEQYF. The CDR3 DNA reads TGTGCCTCACTACGAGGGGACAGGGGGATCCACGAGCAGTACTTC. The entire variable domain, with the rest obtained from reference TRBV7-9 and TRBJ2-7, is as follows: DTGVSQNPRHKITKRGQNVTFRCDPISEHNRLYWYRQTLGQGPEFLTYFQNEAQLEKSRLLSDRFSAERPKGSFSTLEIQRTEQGDSAMYLCASLRGDRGIHEQYFGPGTRLTVT.